This T cell receptor beta chain was identified during a study of CD8 T cells in ankylosing spondylitis. There are 14 residues in the CDR3. CDR1 is DFQATT and CDR2 is SNEGSKA in the germline V gene (reference sequence). Trimming shortened V by 0 bases and J by 4 bases, and 13 bases separated the two germline ends. TCRdb recomputed calls from the 5' RACE reads with MiXCR, one row per CDR3 protein. The table has roughly 97,000 distinct CDR3 sequences, about 8% seen once. The sample holds a few counts of this clonotype. The V and J genes are TRBV20-1 and TRBJ2-7; possibly TRBD2 for D (5 bases). The receptor's source is a male donor with ankylosing spondylitis or in good health (not recorded which). The sequencing input was blood, either unsorted or a sorted T cell fraction (not recorded which). This CDR3 reads CSARDSEGGYEQYF. DNA of the CDR3: TGCAGTGCTAGAGATAGCGAGGGTGGATACGAGCAGTACTTC.